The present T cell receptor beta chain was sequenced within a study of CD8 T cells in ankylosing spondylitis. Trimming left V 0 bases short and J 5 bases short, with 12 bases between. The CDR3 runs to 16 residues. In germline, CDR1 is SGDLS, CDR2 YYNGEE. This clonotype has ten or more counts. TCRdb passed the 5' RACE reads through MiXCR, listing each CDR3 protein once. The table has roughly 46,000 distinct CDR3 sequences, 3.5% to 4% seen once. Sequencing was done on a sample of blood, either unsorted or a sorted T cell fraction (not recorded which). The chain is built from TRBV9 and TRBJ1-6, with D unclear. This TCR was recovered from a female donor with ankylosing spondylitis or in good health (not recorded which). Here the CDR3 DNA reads TGTGCCAGCAGCGTAGGAGCGGGATCCCATAATTCACCCCTCCACTTT. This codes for CASSVGAGSHNSPLHF.